What follows are 15 T cell receptor beta chains derived from one specimen sequenced in a study of Ad26.COV2.S vaccination and SARS-CoV-2 variants. Only in-frame clones appear in the TCRdb table, and some are missing; sequencing was by immunoSEQ multiplex PCR. In the table there are roughly 380,000 clones, roughly 94% of which are singletons. The source material was peripheral blood, sampled after recovery from COVID-19. The receptor set was obtained from a human donor who had recovered from COVID-19.

The genes are TRBV2 and TRBJ1-2; TRBD1 matches 8 bases. The CDR3 has 15 amino acids. With V trimmed by 4 bases and J by 3 bases, 7 bases remained unmatched. The V gene's germline CDR1 is SNHLY and CDR2 FYNNEI. CDR3 region: CASSGGPGGDYGYTF. The CDR3, as DNA: TGTGCCAGCAGTGGAGGGCCAGGGGGCGACTATGGCTACACCTTC.

V is TRBV21-1 and J is TRBJ2-2; TRBD1 is the table's D call, not checked against the DNA. TRBV21-1 is termed a pseudogene. The CDR3 is made up of 16 amino acids. The CDR3 nucleotides read TGTGCCAGCAGCCAAGTTGGGACAGTGCTCATGGGGGAGCTGTTTTTT. Residues: CASSQVGTVLMGELFF.

The rearrangement uses TRBV3-1 (or the pseudogene TRBV3-2) and TRBJ1-5, with a possible D match to TRBD1 (6 bases). This CDR3 comprises 16 residues. V lost 4 bases, J lost 1 base, and 14 bases lay in between. Germline V gene lookup returns CDR1 LGHDT and CDR2 YNNKEL (reference sequence). The CDR3 DNA reads as TGTGCCAGCAGCCCTGTGGGGGCTTGGAGCAATCAGCCCCAGCATTTT. It specifies CASSPVGAWSNQPQHF.

This chain links TRBV27 with TRBJ2-1; the D gene is possibly TRBD1 (5 bases). V gave up 3 bases and J gave up 0 bases, with 6 bases separating them. The CDR3 runs 14 residues. The germline V gene encodes CDR1 MNHEY and CDR2 SMNVEV (reference sequence). The CDR3 sequence is CASSLTASYNEQFF. The CDR3 region has the DNA TGTGCCAGCAGTTTGACAGCCTCCTACAATGAGCAGTTCTTC.

There are a few counts of this clone. The rearrangement joins TRBV7-9 to TRBJ2-7; D remains ambiguous. This CDR3 is 12 amino acids long. Trimming removed 3 bases from V and 2 bases from J, with 5 bases in between. Germline CDR1 is SEHNR and CDR2 is FQNEAQ (reference sequence). The CDR3 is CASSFMPYEQYF. CDR3 in DNA: TGTGCCAGCAGCTTTATGCCCTACGAGCAGTACTTC.

The chain recombines TRBV10-3 with TRBJ1-1; 7 nucleotides align to TRBD1. V dropped 0 bases and J dropped 1; count of bases not matched to a gene: 5. This CDR3 has 16 residues. Germline assignment: CDR1 ENHRY and CDR2 SYGVKD. The CDR3 protein is CAISESFGTANTEAFF. CDR3 DNA sequence: TGTGCCATCAGTGAGTCTTTCGGGACAGCGAACACTGAAGCTTTCTTT.

This chain joins TRBV7-6 and TRBJ2-3; D perhaps matches TRBD2 (6 bases). CDR1 SGHVS and CDR2 FNYEAQ come from the germline V gene. This CDR3 contains 16 residues. Between the trimmed V and J ends, which lost 0 bases and 1 base, there was a span of 11 bases. CDR3 residues: CASSLASAGRTDTQYF. The CDR3 coding sequence is TGTGCCAGCAGCTTAGCGTCTGCGGGGCGCACAGATACGCAGTATTTT.

The rearrangement links TRBV5-1 to TRBJ1-2; tentative D call: TRBD1 (5 bases). There are 12 residues in the CDR3. The V gene lost 4 bases and the J gene lost 5 bases, with 9 bases spanning the gap. Germline CDR1 and CDR2: SGHRS and YFSETQ. CDR3 DNA: TGCGCCAGCAGCGCCGCAGGGTATGGCTACACCTTC. Its translation is CASSAAGYGYTF.

This chain links TRBV5-1 with TRBJ2-7, with 7 positions matching TRBD1. Trimming cost V 2 bases and J 2 bases; bases outside gene matches: 1. Germline V gives CDR1 SGHRS, CDR2 YFSETQ. The CDR3 extends over 13 amino acids. Written as DNA, the CDR3 is TGCGCCAGCAGCTTTGACAGGGCCTACGAGCAGTACTTC. This codes for CASSFDRAYEQYF. Variable domain in full (rest from reference TRBV5-1 and TRBJ2-7): KAGVTQTPRYLIKTRGQQVTLSCSPISGHRSVSWYQQTPGQGLQFLFEYFSETQRNKGNFPGRFSGRQFSNSRSEMNVSTLELGDSALYLCASSFDRAYEQYFGPGTRLTVT.

V usage is TRBV12-3 or TRBV12-4 and J usage is TRBJ2-1; 8 bases line up with TRBD1. V was clipped by 6 bases and J by 6 bases; unmatched bases: 4. CDR3 length: 13 residues. The CDR3 spells CASSPDRGNEQFF. In DNA, the CDR3 is TGTGCCAGCAGCCCTGACAGGGGCAATGAGCAGTTCTTC.

The rearrangement uses TRBV6-4 and TRBJ1-1, with TRBD1 as a possible D gene (5 bases). The CDR3 covers 15 residues. Germline V CDR1 and CDR2: MRHNA, SNTAGT. Between the trimmed V and J ends, which lost 0 bases and 5 bases, there was a span of 13 bases. CDR3 sequence (DNA): TGTGCCAGCAGTGACTCGTCCGGTGGGGGGACTGAAGCTTTCTTT. Its translation: CASSDSSGGGTEAFF.

This clone has a single count. The chain has TRBV6-5 and TRBJ1-5; D not resolved. Germline lookup yields CDR1 MNHEY and CDR2 SVGAGI. Trimming cost V 0 bases and J 0 bases, with 6 bases left between them. This CDR3 contains 15 residues. CDR3 residues: CASSYSQDSNQPQHF. The CDR3 DNA reads as TGTGCCAGCAGTTACTCGCAGGATAGCAATCAGCCCCAGCATTTT.

This chain uses TRBV27 with TRBJ2-3; no firm D call. Germline CDR1 MNHEY, CDR2 SMNVEV (reference sequence). This CDR3 has 13 amino acids. V was clipped by 1 base and J by 6 bases, with 8 bases between them. CDR3 amino acids: CASSLFYGDTQYF. In DNA, the CDR3 is TGTGCCAGCAGTTTATTTTACGGGGATACGCAGTATTTT.

This chain links TRBV6-2 or TRBV6-3 with TRBJ1-5; D gene uncertain. From germline, CDR1 is MNHEY and CDR2 SVGEGT. The CDR3 totals 19 residues. V shed 5 bases and J shed 0 bases, with 23 bases lying between them. CDR3 protein: CASSDVRGLKSYSNQPQHF. CDR3 in DNA: TGTGCCAGCAGTGACGTGCGTGGACTTAAATCTTATAGCAATCAGCCCCAGCATTTT.

This clone came up once. CDR3 nucleotide sequence: TGTGCCAGCAGCCCCCAACGACAGGGGGAGAATGGCTACACCTTC. Amino acid sequence: CASSPQRQGENGYTF. This chain uses TRBV7-9 with TRBJ1-2; 9 nucleotides align to TRBD1. CDR1 is SEHNR and CDR2 is FQNEAQ in the germline V gene (reference sequence). Losses at the gene ends were 5 bases for V and 6 bases for J; bases not matched to a gene: 10. This CDR3 has 15 amino acids. Full variable domain (outside the CDR3, taken from reference TRBV7-9 and TRBJ1-2): DTGVSQNPRHKITKRGQNVTFRCDPISEHNRLYWYRQTLGQGPEFLTYFQNEAQLEKSRLLSDRFSAERPKGSFSTLEIQRTEQGDSAMYLCASSPQRQGENGYTFGSGTRLTVV.